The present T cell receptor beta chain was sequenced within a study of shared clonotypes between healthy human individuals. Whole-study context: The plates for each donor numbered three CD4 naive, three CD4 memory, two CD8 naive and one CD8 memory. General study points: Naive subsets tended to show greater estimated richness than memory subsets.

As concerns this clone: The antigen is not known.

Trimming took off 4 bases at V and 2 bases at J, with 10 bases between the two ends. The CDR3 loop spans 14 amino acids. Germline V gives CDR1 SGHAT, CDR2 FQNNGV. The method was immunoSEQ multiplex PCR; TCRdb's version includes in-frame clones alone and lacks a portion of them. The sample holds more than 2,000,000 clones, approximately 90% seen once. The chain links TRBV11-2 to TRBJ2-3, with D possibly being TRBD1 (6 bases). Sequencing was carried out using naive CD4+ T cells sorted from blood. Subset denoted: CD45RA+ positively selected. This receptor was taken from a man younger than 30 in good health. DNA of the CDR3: TGTGCCAGCAGCTACGGACAGTCCACAGATACGCAGTATTTT. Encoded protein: CASSYGQSTDTQYF.